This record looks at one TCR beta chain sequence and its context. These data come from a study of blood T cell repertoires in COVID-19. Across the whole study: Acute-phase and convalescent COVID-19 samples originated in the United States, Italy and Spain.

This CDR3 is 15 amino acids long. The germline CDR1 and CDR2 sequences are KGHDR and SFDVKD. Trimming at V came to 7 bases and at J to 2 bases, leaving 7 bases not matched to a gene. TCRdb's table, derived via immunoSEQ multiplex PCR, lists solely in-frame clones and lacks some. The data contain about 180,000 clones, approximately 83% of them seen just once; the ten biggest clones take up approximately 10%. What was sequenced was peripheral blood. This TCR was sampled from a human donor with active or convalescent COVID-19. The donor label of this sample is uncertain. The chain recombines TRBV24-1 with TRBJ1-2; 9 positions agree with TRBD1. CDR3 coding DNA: TGTGCCACCAGGGGGACAGGGAAGGGGAACTATGGCTACACCTTC. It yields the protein CATRGTGKGNYGYTF.